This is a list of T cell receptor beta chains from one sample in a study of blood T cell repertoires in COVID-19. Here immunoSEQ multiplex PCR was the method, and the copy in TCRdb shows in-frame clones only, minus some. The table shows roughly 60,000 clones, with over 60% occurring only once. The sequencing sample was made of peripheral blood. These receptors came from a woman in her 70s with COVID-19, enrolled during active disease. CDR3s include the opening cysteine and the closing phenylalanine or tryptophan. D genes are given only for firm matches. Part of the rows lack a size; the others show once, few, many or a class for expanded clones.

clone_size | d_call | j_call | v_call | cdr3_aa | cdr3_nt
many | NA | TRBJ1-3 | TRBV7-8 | CASSLFFISGNTIYF | TGTGCCAGCAGCTTGTTTTTTATCTCTGGAAACACCATATATTTT
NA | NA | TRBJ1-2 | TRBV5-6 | CASSLSGLIYGYTF | TGTGCCAGCAGCTTGAGCGGCTTAATCTATGGCTACACCTTC
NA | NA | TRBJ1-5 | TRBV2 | CASSAQVRNQPQHF | TGTGCCAGCAGCGCCCAGGTGAGAAATCAGCCCCAGCATTTT
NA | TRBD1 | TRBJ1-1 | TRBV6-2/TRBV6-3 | CASSTDRDTEAFF | TGTGCCAGCAGTACGGACAGGGACACTGAAGCTTTCTTT
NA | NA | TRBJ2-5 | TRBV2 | CASSEGTLQETQYF | TGTGCCAGCAGTGAAGGAACTCTCCAAGAGACCCAGTACTTC
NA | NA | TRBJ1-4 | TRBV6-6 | CASRPGGREEKLFF | TGTGCCAGCAGGCCGGGGGGGCGGGAAGAAAAACTGTTTTTT
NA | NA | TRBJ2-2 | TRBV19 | CASSIGTLAPGELFF | TGTGCCAGTAGTATAGGGACACTAGCTCCCGGGGAGCTGTTTTTT
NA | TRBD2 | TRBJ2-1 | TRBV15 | CATSRELAGTGNEQFF | TGTGCCACCAGCAGAGAACTAGCGGGGACCGGGAATGAGCAGTTCTTC
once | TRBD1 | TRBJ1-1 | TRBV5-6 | CASSLVGTGTEAFF | TGTGCCAGCAGCTTGGTCGGGACAGGGACTGAAGCTTTCTTT
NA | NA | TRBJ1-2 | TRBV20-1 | CSASSGANYGYTF | TGCAGTGCTAGTTCAGGGGCCAACTATGGCTACACCTTC
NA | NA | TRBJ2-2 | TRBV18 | CASSPIAGTGELFF | TGTGCCAGCTCACCAATAGCAGGGACCGGGGAGCTGTTTTTT
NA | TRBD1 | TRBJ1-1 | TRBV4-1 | CASSQVGTGGTEAFF | TGCGCCAGCAGCCAAGTCGGGACAGGGGGCACTGAAGCTTTCTTT
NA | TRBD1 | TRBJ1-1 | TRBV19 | CASSLTGPFVMNTEAFF | TGTGCCAGTAGCCTGACAGGGCCCTTCGTAATGAACACTGAAGCTTTCTTT